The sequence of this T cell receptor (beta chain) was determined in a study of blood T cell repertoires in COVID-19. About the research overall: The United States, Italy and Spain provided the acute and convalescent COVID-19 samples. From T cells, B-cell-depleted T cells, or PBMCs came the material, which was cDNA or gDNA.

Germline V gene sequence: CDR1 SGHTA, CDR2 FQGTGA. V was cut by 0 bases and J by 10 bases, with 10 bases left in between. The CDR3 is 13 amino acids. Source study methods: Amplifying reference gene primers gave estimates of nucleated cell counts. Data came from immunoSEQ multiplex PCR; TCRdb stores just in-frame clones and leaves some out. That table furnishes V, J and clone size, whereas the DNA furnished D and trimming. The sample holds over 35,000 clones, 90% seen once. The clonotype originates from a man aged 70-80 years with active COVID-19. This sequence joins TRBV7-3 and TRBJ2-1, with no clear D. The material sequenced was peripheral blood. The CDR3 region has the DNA TGTGCCAGCAGCTTAACAGACTGGAAAGAGCAGTTCTTC. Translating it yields CASSLTDWKEQFF.